This TCR beta chain was sequenced for a study of blood T cells in healthy people across ages (dated by TCRdb to about 2015). Regarding the complete study: In model experiments, template switching captured about one uniquely barcoded TCR beta cDNA molecule for every two T cells. To avoid experimental bias, donors of different ages were spread randomly across the sequencing lanes. Two additional independent replicas of 1 million unique cDNA reads from the same blood draw were analyzed for two donors (one aged 18 to 30 and one aged 80 or older). Age-related changes in TCR beta repertoire diversity were measured in the study by deep sequencing normalized with unique cDNA molecular identifiers. Donors were grouped into four age groups: young (average approximately 15 years), middle-aged (about 40), aged (around 60) and long-lived (82). Findings and caveats that apply to the study as a whole: Conclusive comparison of naive and antigen-experienced compartments was prevented by the profiling of bulk unsorted PBMCs. The percentage of naive T cells measured by flow cytometry correlated strongly with observed TCR beta diversity. Total diversity estimates from one million sequenced T cells were considered lower bounds and underestimates. Because the CMV infection status of the donors was unknown, age-related changes in expanded clonotypes may potentially have been confounded. Observed TCR beta diversity per million T cells fell roughly linearly with age, and a significant reduction was already apparent by age roughly 40. The long-lived group showed more naive CD4+ T cells, fewer expanded clones and increased TCR diversity than the aged group, suggesting age selection.

The 40 or so donors, aged 6 to 90 years, were systemically healthy Caucasian individuals from Russia. Each donor gave 8 to 10 milliliters of peripheral blood, collected into EDTA-treated Vacutainer tubes. Ficoll-Paque density-gradient centrifugation was used to isolate PBMCs, with at least 6 million obtained per sample. Trizol reagent was used to extract total RNA from PBMCs, with at least 5.5 micrograms per sample. The percentages of naive CD45RAhigh/CD27high T cells were determined by flow cytometry on a PBMC aliquot from every donor. This clonotype occurred many times. The antigen it binds to is not known. No qualities accompany the bases; no much larger clone lies one base away. In the germline V gene, CDR1 corresponds to MNHEY and CDR2 to SVGEGT. Including cysteine and phenylalanine, the CDR3 has 19 amino acids. Only the CDR3 part of the read is kept: 57 bases, read in frame from the first base. Here V drops 2 bases and J drops 8 bases, and the junction holds 18 bases not matched to any gene.

Library preparation used 5' RACE. The data were produced on an Illumina HiSeq 2500. A second PCR of roughly 7 to 12 cycles was performed with a sample-barcoded 5' primer and a J-beta primer mix. A unique molecular identifier was introduced onto each TCR beta cDNA molecule by a template-switch 5' adaptor carrying 12 random nucleotides. Each sample yielded at least 2.5 million CDR3-containing paired-end reads. First-strand cDNA synthesis was performed from all RNA using the Mint cDNA synthesis kit, with priming by a TRBC-specific oligonucleotide. Following uracil-DNA glycosylase treatment, a first 18-cycle PCR with universal primers M1SS and BC2_uni_R was performed on all cDNA. The authors processed their data as follows. For normalization, 1 million high-quality reads, each with a distinct molecular identifier, were randomly selected from each sample. Instead of being binned into consensus sequences, reads with shared molecular identifiers were discarded. CDR3 identification, clonotype clustering and error correction used MiTCR with a Q25 quality threshold and the strictest error-elimination algorithm. A nonparametric unseen species model with Euler transformation was used to estimate lower-bound total TCR beta diversity. Using fastp at Q25 and MiXCR, TCRdb reprocessed the public reads and kept productive beta chains. Each record represents a unique CDR3 protein, reported with the most common genes and DNA among its rows. For this entry, the V and J calls and clone size follow TCRdb and not the study's own pipeline. The sample contains about 670,000 distinct CDR3 sequences, roughly half of them found a single time. Of the sample, 13% is held by the ten largest clones.

The source material was blood. This chain is built from TRBV6-2 or TRBV6-3 and TRBJ2-3, and TRBD2 matches 11 of the central bases. The receptor was derived from a woman aged 80 or over in good health. The CDR3 protein is CASSYPTGLGTSGTGTQYF. The DNA sequence is TGTGCCAGCAGTTACCCGACGGGGCTCGGGACTAGCGGTACGGGTACGCAGTATTTT.